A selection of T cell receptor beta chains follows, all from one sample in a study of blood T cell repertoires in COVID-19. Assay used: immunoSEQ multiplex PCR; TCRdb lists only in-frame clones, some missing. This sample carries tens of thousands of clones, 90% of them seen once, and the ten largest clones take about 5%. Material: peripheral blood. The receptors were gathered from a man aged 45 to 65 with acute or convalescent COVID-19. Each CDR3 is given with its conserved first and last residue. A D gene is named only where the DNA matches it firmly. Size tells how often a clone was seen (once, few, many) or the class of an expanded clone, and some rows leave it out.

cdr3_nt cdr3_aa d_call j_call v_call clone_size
TGTGCCAGCAGTTACTCTCCGGGACTCGAAGCTTTCTTT CASSYSPGLEAFF . TRBJ1-1 TRBV6-6 .
TGTGCCATCAGTGAGTTACCGGGACAGGGGAACATTCAGTACTTC CAISELPGQGNIQYF TRBD1 TRBJ2-4 TRBV10-3 .
TGTGCCAGCAGCCCCCCTGGGCGAACCTCCCTCGAGCAGTACTTC CASSPPGRTSLEQYF . TRBJ2-7 TRBV5-4 .
TGTGCCAGCAGTGAAAGGGCCTCTAGCGGGAGGGCCCCCGGGGAGCTGTTTTTT CASSERASSGRAPGELFF TRBD2 TRBJ2-2 TRBV2 .
TGTGCCAGCAGCTTCCGGGACAGGGTATTCATATCGAGCAATCAGCCCCAGCATTTT CASSFRDRVFISSNQPQHF TRBD1 TRBJ1-5 TRBV9 .
TGTGCCAGCAGTTCCAAGACTAGCGGAGAAAGCACAGATACGCAGTATTTT CASSSKTSGESTDTQYF TRBD2 TRBJ2-3 TRBV27 .
TGTGCCAGCAGTTGGGACTTTAATTCACCCCTCCACTTT CASSWDFNSPLHF . TRBJ1-6 TRBV27 .
TGCGCCAGCAGCTGGACTAGCGGGAGTGCAGATACGCAGTATTTT CASSWTSGSADTQYF TRBD2 TRBJ2-3 TRBV5-1 .
TGTGCCAGTAGTATCGGACACACCTACGAGCAGTACTTC CASSIGHTYEQYF . TRBJ2-7 TRBV19 .
TGTGCCAGCAGTCGTACAGGGGACAATCAGCCCCAGCATTTT CASSRTGDNQPQHF TRBD1 TRBJ1-5 TRBV7-9 .
TGCGCCAGCAGACCAGGGAGCACAGATACGCAGTATTTT CASRPGSTDTQYF . TRBJ2-3 TRBV10-1 once
TGTGCCAGCAGTTACTCAGGCGGGGGGTATGGCTACACCTTC CASSYSGGGYGYTF . TRBJ1-2 TRBV6-5 .
TGTGCCAGCAGCGAAGACACGTTTAACTATGGCTACACCTTC CASSEDTFNYGYTF . TRBJ1-2 TRBV7-2 .
TGTGCCAGCAGCGCCCTGGGACAGGGCTCGGGTACGCAGTATTTT CASSALGQGSGTQYF TRBD1 TRBJ2-3 TRBV7-7 .
TGTGCCAGCAAAAAACTAGCGGTTAAAACCTCCTACAATGAGCAGTTCTTC CASKKLAVKTSYNEQFF TRBD2 TRBJ2-1 TRBV2 .
TGTGCCAGTAGTTTGCGCGTCTCTTACAATGAGCAGTTCTTC CASSLRVSYNEQFF . TRBJ2-1 TRBV19 .
TGTGCCAGCAGTGAATCGGGACATTCCACCGGGGAGCTGTTTTTT CASSESGHSTGELFF . TRBJ2-2 TRBV25-1 .